Described below is a single TCR beta chain sequence and its context. What antigen it recognizes has not been identified. Base qualities are not provided; no much larger clone lies one nucleotide away. These data come from a study of cytomegalovirus exposure and HLA in healthy donors (dated by TCRdb to the late 2010s). A note on the overall study: According to a later analysis, the 120 or so validation repertoires were produced on the same platform as the 600 to 850 repertoires of the first cohort. Along with the approximately 700-subject first cohort, a separate validation cohort of over a hundred different subjects was used. The study aimed to test whether cataloging public T cell receptors could reveal signatures of past pathogen exposure. High-throughput TCR immunosequencing, statistical association of individual TCRs with disease status, and machine learning were combined to predict cytomegalovirus infection status. General study outcomes and caveats: Across donors, most TCR sequences were observed very rarely, whereas some public TCRs were present in many individuals. A later analysis found that TCRs clustered in the first cohort also tended to co-occur in the roughly 120 validation repertoires, with more than 90% of cluster scores above 0. It was suggested by the authors that the approach could potentially be generalized to other disease states and immunological phenotypes. A later analysis lacked HLA typing for the validation cohort, so it scored co-occurrence in that cohort across all 130 or so repertoires. In both the original and validation cohorts, the classifier was reported to diagnose cytomegalovirus status with high specificity and sensitivity. A few of the identified cytomegalovirus-associated TCR beta chains were confirmed in vitro to be specific for cytomegalovirus antigens. In the study, 150 to 200 TCR beta chains were listed as associated with cytomegalovirus.

Its CDR3 holds 16 amino acids, cysteine through phenylalanine. The CDR3 DNA has 48 bases and is translated from base 1. The junction shows trimming of 4 bases on V and 3 bases on J, and the gene matches do not reach 5 bases of it. As encoded in the germline V gene (reference sequence), CDR1 is LNHDA while CDR2 is SQIVND. Donors formed part of the validation cohort, which comprised approximately 130 subjects and was distinct from the first cohort of several hundred subjects. The method behind the library was the immunoSEQ multiplex PCR assay. On the study's bioinformatics: A statistical classification framework was built for diagnosing cytomegalovirus status from the catalog of TCR beta chain sequences. Sourced from immuneACCESS, this table was stored by TCRdb with only in-frame sequences that have V and J called. A share of the clones is absent; for the studies checked, an unresolved V gene accounts for under half, and the remainder has no known explanation. That table gives V, J and clone size, and the DNA gave D and trimming. The sample profile shows about 110,000 clones; roughly 88% of them were found once. The leading ten clones occupy about 3% of the sample.

This receptor chain uses TRBV19 and TRBJ2-4; 11 of the junction bases match TRBD2. The sample taken for sequencing was PBMCs. The receptor was derived from a woman aged 18-29 years in good health and CMV-seronegative. The sequenced DNA: TGTGCCAGTAGTACCATAGCGGGGGGGGTCAAAAACATTCAGTACTTC. Translated, it reads CASSTIAGGVKNIQYF.